The clone carrying this T cell receptor (beta chain) has ten or more counts. The record originates from a study of breast tumors, draining lymph nodes, adjacent tissues. Germline V gene lookup returns CDR1 SGHVS and CDR2 FQNEAQ. The V and J ends lost 0 bases and 7 bases respectively, with 12 bases between them. This CDR3 has 15 amino acids. TCRdb ran MiXCR on the multiplex PCR reads and lists one entry per CDR3 protein. In the table there are 140,000 or so distinct CDR3 sequences, 30% to 35% of which are singletons. The lymph nodes were axillary draining lymph nodes from breast cancer patients. This chain uses TRBV7-8 with TRBJ1-4; no clear D. Sequencing was done on a sample of axillary lymph node tissue. The source of this sequence is a female donor with breast cancer. Some clones in this sample may be carry-over from other donors' samples. CDR3 nucleotide sequence: TGTGCCAGCAGCTTAGCCGGGTTTGTAGGTGAAAAACTGTTTTTT. It is translated as CASSLAGFVGEKLFF.